This T cell receptor (beta chain) was sequenced during a study of T cell responses to AZD1222 COVID-19 vaccine. Study information: Analyses pooled second doses at about 4 or about 12 weeks. Overall study findings and caveats: There were mostly white British donors and more females than males, and clonal diversity was possibly underestimated. Spike-specific TCR breadth and depth rose after two AZD1222 doses. Dominant CD4 TCR responses targeted spike regions 160-218 and 743-854.

For this clone: The antigen remains unidentified.

The repertoire was sequenced with immunoSEQ multiplex PCR; TCRdb's copy has only in-frame clones and lacks some. The data contain about 120,000 clones, approximately 83% of them seen just once; the ten biggest clones take up roughly 1.6%. This receptor was taken from an adult in good health. Here the sequenced sample was peripheral blood, taken on day 0 of AZD1222 vaccination.

The CDR3: CAWTGTRLNTEAFF. DNA of the CDR3: TGTGCCTGGACGGGGACACGCCTGAACACTGAAGCTTTCTTT. V gene TRBV30 combines with J gene TRBJ1-1, with a tentative D call TRBD1 (6 bases). The CDR3 runs to 14 residues. V dropped 4 bases and J dropped 0 bases, with 12 bases sitting between them. Germline CDR1 GTSNPN, CDR2 SVGIG (reference sequence).